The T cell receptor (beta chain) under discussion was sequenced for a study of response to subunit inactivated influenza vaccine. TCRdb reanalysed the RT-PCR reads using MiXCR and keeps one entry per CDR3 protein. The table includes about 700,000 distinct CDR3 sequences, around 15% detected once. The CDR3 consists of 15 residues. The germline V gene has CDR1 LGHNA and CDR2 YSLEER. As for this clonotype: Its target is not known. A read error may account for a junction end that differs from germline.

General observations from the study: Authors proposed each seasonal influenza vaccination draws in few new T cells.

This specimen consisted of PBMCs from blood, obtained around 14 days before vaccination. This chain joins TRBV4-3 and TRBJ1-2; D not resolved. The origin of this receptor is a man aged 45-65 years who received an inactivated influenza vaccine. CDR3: CASNQAVGRSGGYTF. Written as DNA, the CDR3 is TGCGCCAGCAACCAAGCGGTCGGGAGGTCGGGTGGCTACACCTTC.